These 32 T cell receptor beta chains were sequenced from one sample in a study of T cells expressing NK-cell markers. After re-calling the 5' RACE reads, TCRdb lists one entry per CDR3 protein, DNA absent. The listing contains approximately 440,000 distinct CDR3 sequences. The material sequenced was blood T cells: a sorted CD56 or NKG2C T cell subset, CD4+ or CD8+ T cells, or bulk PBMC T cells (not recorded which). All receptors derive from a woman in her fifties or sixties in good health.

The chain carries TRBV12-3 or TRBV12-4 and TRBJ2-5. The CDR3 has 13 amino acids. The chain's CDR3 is CASSLSGMETQYF.

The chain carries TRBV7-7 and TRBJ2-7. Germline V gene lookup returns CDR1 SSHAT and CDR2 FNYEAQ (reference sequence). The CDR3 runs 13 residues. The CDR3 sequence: CASSSDVSYEQYF. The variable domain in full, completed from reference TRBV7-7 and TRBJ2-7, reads GAGVSQSPRYKVTKRGQDVTLRCDPISSHATLYWYQQALGQGPEFLTYFNYEAQPDKSGLPSDRFSAERPEGSISTLTIQRTEQRDSAMYRCASSSDVSYEQYFGPGTRLTVT.

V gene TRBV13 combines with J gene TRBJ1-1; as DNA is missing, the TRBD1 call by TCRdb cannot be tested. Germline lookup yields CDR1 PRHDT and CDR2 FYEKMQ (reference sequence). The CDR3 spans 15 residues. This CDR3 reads CASSHRGALNTEAFF.

CDR3: CSVIPGLARHNEQFF. This chain joins TRBV29-1 and TRBJ2-1; TCRdb's D call, TRBD2, is unchecked because there is no DNA. CDR3 size: 15 residues. Germline V gives CDR1 SQVTM, CDR2 ANQGSEA.

This chain's CDR3 is CASSWGDVGTGELFF. The chain carries TRBV11-3 and TRBJ2-2; absent DNA, TCRdb's TRBD2 call cannot be checked. Germline CDR1 reads SGHNT; CDR2 reads YENEEA. The CDR3 contains 15 residues.

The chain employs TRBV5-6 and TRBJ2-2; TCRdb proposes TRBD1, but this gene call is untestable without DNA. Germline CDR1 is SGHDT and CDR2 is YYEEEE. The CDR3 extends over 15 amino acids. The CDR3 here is CASLPGQGSTGELFF.

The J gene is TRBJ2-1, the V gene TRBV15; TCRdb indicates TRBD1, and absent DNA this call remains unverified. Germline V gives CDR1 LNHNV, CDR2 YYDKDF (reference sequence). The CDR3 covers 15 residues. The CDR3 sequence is CATSRAGFSYNEQFF.

CDR3 region: CASSKTGPNQPQHF. This chain links TRBV12-3 or TRBV12-4 with TRBJ1-5; as DNA is missing, the TRBD1 call by TCRdb cannot be tested. CDR3 size: 14 residues.

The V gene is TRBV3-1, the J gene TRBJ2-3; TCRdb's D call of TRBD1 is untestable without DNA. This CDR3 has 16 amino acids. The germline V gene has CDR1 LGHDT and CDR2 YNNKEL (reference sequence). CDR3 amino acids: CASSPGQGRFTDTQYF.

This CDR3 is CASSLANPTDTQYF. The chain carries TRBV7-2 and TRBJ2-3. This CDR3 is built from 14 residues. Looked up from germline, CDR1 is SGHTA and CDR2 is FQGNSA.

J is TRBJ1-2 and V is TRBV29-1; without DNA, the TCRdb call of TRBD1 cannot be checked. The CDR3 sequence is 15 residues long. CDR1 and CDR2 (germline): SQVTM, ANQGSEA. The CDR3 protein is CSVEYQRGQTYGYTF.

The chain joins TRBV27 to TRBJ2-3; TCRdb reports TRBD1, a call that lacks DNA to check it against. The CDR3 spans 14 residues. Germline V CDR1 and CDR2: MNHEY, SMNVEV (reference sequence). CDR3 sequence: CASSPDRGTDTQYF.

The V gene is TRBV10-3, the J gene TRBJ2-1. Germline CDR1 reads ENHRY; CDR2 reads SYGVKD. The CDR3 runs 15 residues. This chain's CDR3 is CAISDILSSYNEQFF.

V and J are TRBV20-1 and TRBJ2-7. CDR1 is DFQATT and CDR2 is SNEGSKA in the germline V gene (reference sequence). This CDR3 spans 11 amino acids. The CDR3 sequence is CSAGRGGEQYF.

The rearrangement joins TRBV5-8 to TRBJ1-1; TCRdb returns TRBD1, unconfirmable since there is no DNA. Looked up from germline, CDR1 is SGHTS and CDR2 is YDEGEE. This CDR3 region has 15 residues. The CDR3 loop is CASSLEAGGSTEAFF.

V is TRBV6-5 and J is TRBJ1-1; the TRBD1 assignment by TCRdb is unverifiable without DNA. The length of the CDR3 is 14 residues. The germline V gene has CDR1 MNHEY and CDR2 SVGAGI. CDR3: CASRERGPGTEAFF.

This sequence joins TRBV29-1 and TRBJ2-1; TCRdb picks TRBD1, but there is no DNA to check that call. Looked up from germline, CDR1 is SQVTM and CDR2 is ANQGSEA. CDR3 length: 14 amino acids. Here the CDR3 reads CSATPGAVGNEQFF.

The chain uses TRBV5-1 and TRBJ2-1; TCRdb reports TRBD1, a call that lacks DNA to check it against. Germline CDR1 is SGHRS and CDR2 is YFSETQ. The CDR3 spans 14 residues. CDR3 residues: CASSFSDRSNEQFF. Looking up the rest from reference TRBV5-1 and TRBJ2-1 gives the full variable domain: KAGVTQTPRYLIKTRGQQVTLSCSPISGHRSVSWYQQTPGQGLQFLFEYFSETQRNKGNFPGRFSGRQFSNSRSEMNVSTLELGDSALYLCASSFSDRSNEQFFGPGTRLTVL.

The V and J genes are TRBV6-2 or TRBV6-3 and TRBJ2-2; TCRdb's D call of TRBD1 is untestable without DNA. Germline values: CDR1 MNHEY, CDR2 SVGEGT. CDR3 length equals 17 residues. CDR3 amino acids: CASSRSRDSPDTGELFF.

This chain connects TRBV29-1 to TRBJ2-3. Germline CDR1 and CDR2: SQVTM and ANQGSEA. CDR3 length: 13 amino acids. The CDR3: CSVDELALDTQYF.

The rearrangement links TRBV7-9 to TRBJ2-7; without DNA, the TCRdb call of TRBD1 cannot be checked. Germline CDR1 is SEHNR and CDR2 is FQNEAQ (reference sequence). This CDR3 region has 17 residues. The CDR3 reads CASSLGKTGVNSYEQYF.

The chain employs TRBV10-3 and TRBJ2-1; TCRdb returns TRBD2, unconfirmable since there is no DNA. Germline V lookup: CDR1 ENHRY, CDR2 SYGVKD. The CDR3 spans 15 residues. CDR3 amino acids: CAISASGRSYNEQFF.

The CDR3 sequence is CASSESLLAGEKKYNEQFF. The chain carries TRBV10-2 and TRBJ2-1; TCRdb selects TRBD2, and the lack of DNA leaves this call unchecked. This CDR3 is built from 19 residues. Per the germline V gene, CDR1 is WSHSY and CDR2 is SAAADI.

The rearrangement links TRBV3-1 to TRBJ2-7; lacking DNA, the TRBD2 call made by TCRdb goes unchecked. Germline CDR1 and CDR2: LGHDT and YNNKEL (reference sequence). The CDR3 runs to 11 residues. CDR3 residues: CASTLGSEQYF.

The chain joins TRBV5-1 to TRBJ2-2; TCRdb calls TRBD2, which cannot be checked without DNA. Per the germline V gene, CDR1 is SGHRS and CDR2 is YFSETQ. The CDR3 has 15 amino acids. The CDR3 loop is CASSLGTYNTGELFF. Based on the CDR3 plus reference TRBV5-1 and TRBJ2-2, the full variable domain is KAGVTQTPRYLIKTRGQQVTLSCSPISGHRSVSWYQQTPGQGLQFLFEYFSETQRNKGNFPGRFSGRQFSNSRSEMNVSTLELGDSALYLCASSLGTYNTGELFFGEGSRLTVL.

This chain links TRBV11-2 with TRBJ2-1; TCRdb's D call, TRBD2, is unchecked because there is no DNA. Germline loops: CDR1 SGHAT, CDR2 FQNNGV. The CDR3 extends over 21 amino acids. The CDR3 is CASSPAAVSGSPPSSYNEQFF.

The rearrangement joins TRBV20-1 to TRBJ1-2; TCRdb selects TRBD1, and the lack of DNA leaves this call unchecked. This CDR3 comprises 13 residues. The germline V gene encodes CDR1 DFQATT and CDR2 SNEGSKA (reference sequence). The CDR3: CSAVGGRTYGYTF.

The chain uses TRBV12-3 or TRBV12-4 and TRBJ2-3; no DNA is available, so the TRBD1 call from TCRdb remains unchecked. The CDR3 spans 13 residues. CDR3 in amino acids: CASSPSFAGTQYF.

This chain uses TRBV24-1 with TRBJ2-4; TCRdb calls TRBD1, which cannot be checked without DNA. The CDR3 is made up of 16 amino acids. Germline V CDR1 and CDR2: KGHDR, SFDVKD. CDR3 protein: CATSDASQGPGGIQYF.

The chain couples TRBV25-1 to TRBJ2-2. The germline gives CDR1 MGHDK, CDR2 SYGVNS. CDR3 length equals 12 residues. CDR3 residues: CASSPRAGELFF. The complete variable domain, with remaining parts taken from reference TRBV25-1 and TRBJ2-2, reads EADIYQTPRYLVIGTGKKITLECSQTMGHDKMYWYQQDPGMELHLIHYSYGVNSTEKGDLSSESTVSRIRTEHFPLTLESARPSHTSQYLCASSPRAGELFFGEGSRLTVL.

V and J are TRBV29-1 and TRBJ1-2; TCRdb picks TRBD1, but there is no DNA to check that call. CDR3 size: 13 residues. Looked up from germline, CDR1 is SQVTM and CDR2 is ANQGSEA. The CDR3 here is CSVVAGGNYGYTF.

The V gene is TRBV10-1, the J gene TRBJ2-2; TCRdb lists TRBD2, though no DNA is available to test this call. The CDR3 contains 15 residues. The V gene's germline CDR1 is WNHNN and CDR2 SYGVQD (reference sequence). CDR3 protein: CASSVRGSGTGELFF.